One and the same sample provided the 14 T cell receptor beta chains below, sequenced in a study of blood T cells in healthy people across ages. The use of a sample-barcoded 5' primer and a J-beta primer mix characterized a second PCR of about 7 to 12 cycles. One entry per CDR3 protein, called by TCRdb with MiXCR from the 5' RACE reads. The profile shows around 1,500,000 distinct CDR3 sequences, around 42% of them singletons. The source material was blood. All receptors derive from a woman younger than 35 in good health.

This clonotype showed up just a few times. This chain links TRBV10-3 with TRBJ2-3; 7 bases line up with TRBD1. V shed 6 bases and J 2 bases; nucleotides not matched to a gene: 5. The length of the CDR3 is 14 residues. Looked up from germline, CDR1 is ENHRY and CDR2 is SYGVKD. CDR3 DNA sequence: TGTGCCATCAGGACCGGGACAGTCACAGATACGCAGTATTTT. Protein: CAIRTGTVTDTQYF.

This clonotype turned up a few times. This chain uses TRBV25-1 with TRBJ2-7; D gene unclear. Germline CDR1 is MGHDK and CDR2 is SYGVNS. CDR3 length: 13 residues. V lost 1 base to trimming and J lost 5 bases, with 9 bases between them. CDR3 protein: CASSELARDEQYF. CDR3 in DNA: TGTGCCAGCAGTGAATTGGCACGGGACGAGCAGTACTTC.

This clonotype appeared once. The V call is TRBV25-1, the J call TRBJ1-1; tentatively, D is TRBD1 (6 bases). The CDR3 has 13 residues. Germline V gene sequence: CDR1 MGHDK, CDR2 SYGVNS. V gave up 5 bases and J gave up 6 bases, with 13 bases separating them. In DNA, the CDR3 is TGTGCCAGCAGTAAACAGGGTTCGTCTGAAGCTTTCTTT. Translating it yields CASSKQGSSEAFF.

The chain employs TRBV6-6 and TRBJ1-6; D may be TRBD1 (5 bases). This CDR3 has 12 residues. V lost 6 bases, J lost 15 bases, and 15 bases lay in between. Per germline, CDR1 MNHNY and CDR2 SVGAGI (reference sequence). The CDR3 DNA is TGTGCCAGCAGCACCCGGGACCAAGACCTCCACTTT. Protein sequence: CASSTRDQDLHF.

This clonotype was seen only a few times. Germline is not matched at one junction end, which may reflect a read error. The V call is TRBV7-9, the J call TRBJ2-5; TRBD2 aligns across 13 bases. The CDR3 is 15 residues long. Germline CDR1 SEHNR, CDR2 FQNEAQ (reference sequence). For the CDR3, the DNA is TGTGCCGGCAGCCCGGGGACTAGCGGGAAAGAGACCCAGTACTTC. This translates into CAGSPGTSGKETQYF.

The rearrangement uses TRBV28 and TRBJ2-1; no clear D gene. The germline CDR1 and CDR2 sequences are MDHEN and SYDVKM. V lost 7 bases, J lost 15 bases, and 19 bases lay in between. This CDR3 is 12 amino acids long. Here the CDR3 reads CASTKTPGLRFF. The DNA for the CDR3 is TGTGCCAGCACCAAGACGCCGGGCCTGCGGTTCTTC.

In regard to this clonotype: It may be a read error: a sequence one base away is much more abundant. This chain uses TRBV9 with TRBJ2-7; 8 bases line up with TRBD1. With 0 bases clipped from V and 7 bases from J, the junction kept 9 bases outside the gene matches. The CDR3 is made up of 15 amino acids. Germline CDR1 and CDR2: SGDLS and YYNGEE. CDR3 DNA sequence: TGTGCCAGCAGCGTAGAAGGACAGGGCTACAATGAGCAGTACTTC. Its protein product is CASSVEGQGYNEQYF.

The chain combines TRBV2 with TRBJ2-1; possible D gene TRBD2, 6 bases. The closer fit of TRBJ2-7 to the DNA end suggests the J call may be wrong. The CDR3 runs to 14 residues. CDR1 is SNHLY and CDR2 is FYNNEI in the germline V gene. This CDR3 reads CASSVRDFGNEQYF. CDR3 in DNA: TGTGCCAGCAGTGTCAGGGACTTCGGCAATGAGCAGTACTTC.

This clonotype was counted only a few times. The chain combines TRBV6-1 with TRBJ1-4, with 7 bases aligning to TRBD1. Losses at the gene ends were 7 bases for V and 0 bases for J; bases not matched to a gene: 5. The CDR3 contains 15 residues. From germline, CDR1 is MNHNS and CDR2 SASEGT. Here the CDR3 DNA reads TGTGCCAGCACCCCGGGACAGTCAACTAATGAAAAACTGTTTTTT. This gives the protein CASTPGQSTNEKLFF.

This clonotype was counted a single time. CDR3 bases: TGTGCCTGGATCAAGGGTGGGGGCACTGAAGCTTTCTTT. Its protein is CAWIKGGGTEAFF. The chain is built from TRBV30 and TRBJ1-1; possible D gene TRBD1, 5 bases. Germline CDR1 reads GTSNPN; CDR2 reads SVGIG (reference sequence). This CDR3 has 13 amino acids. Trimming took 4 bases from V and 4 from J, leaving 13 bases between them.

This clonotype was seen a few times. V gene TRBV5-5 combines with J gene TRBJ2-1; D possibly matches TRBD1 or TRBD2 (5 bases each). The germline CDR1 and CDR2 sequences are SGHKS and YYEKEE (reference sequence). V was shortened by 3 bases and J by 6 bases, with 13 bases between the two germline ends. The CDR3 sequence is 14 residues long. The DNA for the CDR3 is TGTGCCAGCAGCTGGGGGAGTGGTGGCAATGAGCAGTTCTTC. It translates to CASSWGSGGNEQFF.

The chain recombines TRBV18 with TRBJ1-2, with D possibly being TRBD1 (6 bases). Germline CDR1 reads KGHSH; CDR2 reads LQKENI. CDR3 length equals 15 residues. V shed 0 bases and J shed 8 bases, with 16 bases lying between them. CDR3 bases: TGTGCCAGCTCACCACCTCAGTCCATCCAGGGGGGCTACACCTTC. Translating it yields CASSPPQSIQGGYTF.

In its sample, this clonotype was seen once. The chain recombines TRBV14 with TRBJ1-6; D ambiguous. CDR3 length: 14 residues. Trimming left V 3 bases short and J 7 bases short, with 10 bases between. CDR1 SGHDN and CDR2 FVKESK come from the germline V gene. The CDR3, as DNA: TGTGCCAGCAGCCAGTGGAGGGCGAATTCACCCCTCCACTTT. Protein: CASSQWRANSPLHF. The variable domain in full, with the rest retrieved from reference TRBV14 and TRBJ1-6, is EAGVTQFPSHSVIEKGQTVTLRCDPISGHDNLYWYRRVMGKEIKFLLHFVKESKQDESGMPNNRFLAERTGGTYSTLKVQPAELEDSGVYFCASSQWRANSPLHFGNGTRLTVT.

In this sample, this clonotype turned up a few times. At one of its ends the junction is not consistent with the germline gene, which may arise from a read error. J is TRBJ2-1 and V is TRBV4-1; perhaps D is TRBD1 or TRBD2 (6 bases each). The CDR3 length is 14 residues. Germline V gene sequence: CDR1 MGHRA, CDR2 YSYEKL. The CDR3 sequence is CASSQGGLYNEQFF. In nucleotides, the CDR3 is TGTGCCAGCAGCCAAGGGGGACTCTACAATGAGCAGTTCTTC.